Sequencing of this T cell receptor (beta chain) was carried out in a study of blood T cell repertoires in COVID-19. Background on the study: T cells, B-cell-depleted T cells, or PBMCs provided the cDNA or gDNA that served as material.

Under the authors' procedure: Scientists estimated how many nucleated cells there were by amplifying reference gene primers. Repertoires were generated with immunoSEQ multiplex PCR, while TCRdb's copy carries only in-frame clones and drops some. D and trimming come from the DNA, and the V and J calls and clone size come from that table. Of just over 300,000 clones listed, approximately 89% are singletons. The Seattle site enrolled patients during active infection and followed them longitudinally. This CDR3 comprises 13 residues. Germline V CDR1 and CDR2: SGHTA, FQGNSA. V was shortened by 1 base and J by 8 bases, with 9 bases between the two germline ends.

This clonotype was obtained from a woman aged 30 to 39 with COVID-19, enrolled during active disease. Sequencing used peripheral blood. The J gene is TRBJ2-1, the V gene TRBV7-2; weak D call: TRBD2 (6 bases). As DNA, the CDR3 is TGTGCCAGCAGCTTAGGGGGGGAGGATGAGCAGTTCTTC. Its protein is CASSLGGEDEQFF.